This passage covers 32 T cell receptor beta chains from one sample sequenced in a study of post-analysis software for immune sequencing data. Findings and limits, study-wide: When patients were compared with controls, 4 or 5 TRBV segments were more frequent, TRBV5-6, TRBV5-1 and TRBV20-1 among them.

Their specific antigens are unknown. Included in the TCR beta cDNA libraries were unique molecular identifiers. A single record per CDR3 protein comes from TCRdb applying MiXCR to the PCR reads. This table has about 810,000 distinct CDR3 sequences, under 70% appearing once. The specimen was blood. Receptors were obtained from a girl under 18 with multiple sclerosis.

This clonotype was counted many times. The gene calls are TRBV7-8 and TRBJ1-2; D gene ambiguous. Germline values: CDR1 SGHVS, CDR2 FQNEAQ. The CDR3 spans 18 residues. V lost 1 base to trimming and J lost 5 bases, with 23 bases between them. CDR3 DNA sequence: TGTGCCAGCAGCTTAGGAACCGTTCAGGTGGCACAGCAATATGGCTACACCTTC. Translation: CASSLGTVQVAQQYGYTF.

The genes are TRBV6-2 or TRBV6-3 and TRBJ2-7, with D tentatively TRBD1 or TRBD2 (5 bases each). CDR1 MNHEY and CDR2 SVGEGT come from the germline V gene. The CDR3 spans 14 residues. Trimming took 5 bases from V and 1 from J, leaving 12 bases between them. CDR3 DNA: TGTGCCAGCAGTACGGGGCCGTTGTCCTACGAGCAGTACTTC. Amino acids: CASSTGPLSYEQYF.

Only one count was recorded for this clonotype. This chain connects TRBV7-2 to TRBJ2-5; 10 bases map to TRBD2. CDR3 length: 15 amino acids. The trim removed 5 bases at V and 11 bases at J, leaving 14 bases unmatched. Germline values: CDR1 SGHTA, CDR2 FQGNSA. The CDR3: CASSASSGRVNEQYF. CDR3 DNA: TGTGCCAGCAGCGCGTCTAGCGGGAGAGTCAATGAGCAGTACTTC.

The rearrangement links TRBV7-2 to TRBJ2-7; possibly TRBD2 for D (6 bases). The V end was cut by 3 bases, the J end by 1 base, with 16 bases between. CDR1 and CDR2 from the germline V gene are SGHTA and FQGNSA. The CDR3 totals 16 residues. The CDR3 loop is CASSFGLSGASYEQYF. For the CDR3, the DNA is TGTGCCAGCAGCTTCGGACTATCCGGGGCATCCTACGAGCAGTACTTC.

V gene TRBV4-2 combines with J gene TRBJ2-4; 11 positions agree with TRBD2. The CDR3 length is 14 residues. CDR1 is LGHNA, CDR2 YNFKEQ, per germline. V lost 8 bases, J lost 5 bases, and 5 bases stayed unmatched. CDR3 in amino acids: CASGLGLAENIQYF. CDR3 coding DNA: TGTGCCAGCGGGCTGGGACTAGCGGAAAACATTCAGTACTTC.

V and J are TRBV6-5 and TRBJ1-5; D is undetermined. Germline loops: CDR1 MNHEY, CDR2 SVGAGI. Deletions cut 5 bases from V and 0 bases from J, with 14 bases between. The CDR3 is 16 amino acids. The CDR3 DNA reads TGTGCCAGCAGTCCCCTGGACGGAATTAGCAATCAGCCCCAGCATTTT. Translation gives CASSPLDGISNQPQHF.

CDR3 protein: CASCSTATGLAGGYEQYF. The DNA of the CDR3 is TGTGCCAGCTGCTCAACGGCTACAGGACTAGCGGGAGGTTACGAGCAGTACTTC. V and J are TRBV7-9 and TRBJ2-5; 14 nucleotides match TRBD2. The J call is in doubt because the DNA end fits TRBJ2-7 better. Germline values: CDR1 SEHNR, CDR2 FQNEAQ (reference sequence). This CDR3 comprises 18 residues.

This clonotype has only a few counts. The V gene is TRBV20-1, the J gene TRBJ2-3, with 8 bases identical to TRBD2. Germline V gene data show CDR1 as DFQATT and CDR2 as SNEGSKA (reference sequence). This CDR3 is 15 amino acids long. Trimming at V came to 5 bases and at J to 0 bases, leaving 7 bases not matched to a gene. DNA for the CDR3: TGCAGTGCTCCGAAAGCGGGGGCTAGCACAGATACGCAGTATTTT. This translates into CSAPKAGASTDTQYF.

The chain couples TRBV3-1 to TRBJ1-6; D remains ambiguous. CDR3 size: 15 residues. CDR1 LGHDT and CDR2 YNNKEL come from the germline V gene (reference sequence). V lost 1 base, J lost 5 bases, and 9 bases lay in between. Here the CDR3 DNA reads TGTGCCAGCAGCCAAGTATGGCCAGATAATTCACCCCTCCACTTT. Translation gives CASSQVWPDNSPLHF.

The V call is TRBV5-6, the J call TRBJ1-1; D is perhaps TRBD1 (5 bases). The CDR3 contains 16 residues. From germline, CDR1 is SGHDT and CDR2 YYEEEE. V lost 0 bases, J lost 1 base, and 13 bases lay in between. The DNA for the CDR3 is TGTGCCAGCAGCTTGGGGACACTACTTACGAACACTGAAGCTTTCTTT. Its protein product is CASSLGTLLTNTEAFF.

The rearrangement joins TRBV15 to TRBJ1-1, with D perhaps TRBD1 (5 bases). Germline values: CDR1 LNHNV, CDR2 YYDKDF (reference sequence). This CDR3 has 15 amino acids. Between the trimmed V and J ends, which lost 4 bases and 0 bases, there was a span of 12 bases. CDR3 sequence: CATSTSQGLNTEAFF. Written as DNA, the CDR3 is TGTGCCACCAGCACTTCGCAGGGATTGAACACTGAAGCTTTCTTT.

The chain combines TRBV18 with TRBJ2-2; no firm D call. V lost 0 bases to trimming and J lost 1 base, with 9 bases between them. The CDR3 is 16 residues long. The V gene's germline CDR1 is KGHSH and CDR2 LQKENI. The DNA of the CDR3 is TGTGCCAGCTCACCACCTTACGGGTGGAACACCGGGGAGCTGTTTTTT. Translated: CASSPPYGWNTGELFF.

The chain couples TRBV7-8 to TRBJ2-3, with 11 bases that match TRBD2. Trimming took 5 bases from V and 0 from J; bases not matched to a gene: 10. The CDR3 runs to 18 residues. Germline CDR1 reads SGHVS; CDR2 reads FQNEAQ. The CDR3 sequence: CASSATGLAGSSTDTQYF. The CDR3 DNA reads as TGTGCCAGCAGCGCTACCGGACTAGCGGGCTCTAGCACAGATACGCAGTATTTT.

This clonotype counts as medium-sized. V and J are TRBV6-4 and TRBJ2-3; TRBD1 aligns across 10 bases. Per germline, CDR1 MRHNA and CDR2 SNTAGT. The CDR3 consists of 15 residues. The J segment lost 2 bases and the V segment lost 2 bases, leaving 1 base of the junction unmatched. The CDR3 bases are TGTGCCAGCAGTGACGGGACAGGGGCCACAGATACGCAGTATTTT. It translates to CASSDGTGATDTQYF.

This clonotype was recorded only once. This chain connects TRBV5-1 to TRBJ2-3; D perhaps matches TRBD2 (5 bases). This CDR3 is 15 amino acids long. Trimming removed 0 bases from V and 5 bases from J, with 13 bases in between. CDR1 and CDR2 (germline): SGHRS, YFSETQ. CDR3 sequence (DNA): TGCGCCAGCAGCTTGGATCCGGGATCCGGAGATACGCAGTATTTT. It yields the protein CASSLDPGSGDTQYF. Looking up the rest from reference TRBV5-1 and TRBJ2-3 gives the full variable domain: KAGVTQTPRYLIKTRGQQVTLSCSPISGHRSVSWYQQTPGQGLQFLFEYFSETQRNKGNFPGRFSGRQFSNSRSEMNVSTLELGDSALYLCASSLDPGSGDTQYFGPGTRLTVL.

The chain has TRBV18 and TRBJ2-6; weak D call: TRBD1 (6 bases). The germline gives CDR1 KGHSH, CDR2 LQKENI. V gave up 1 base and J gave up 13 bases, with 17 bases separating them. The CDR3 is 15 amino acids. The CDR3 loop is CASSPRETGTGVLTF. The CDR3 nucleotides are TGTGCCAGCTCACCACGAGAGACAGGCACAGGGGTCCTGACTTTC. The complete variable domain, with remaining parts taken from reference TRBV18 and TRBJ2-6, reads NAGVMQNPRHLVRRRGQEARLRCSPMKGHSHVYWYRQLPEEGLKFMVYLQKENIIDESGMPKERFSAEFPKEGPSILRIQQVVRGDSAAYFCASSPRETGTGVLTFGAGSRLTVL.

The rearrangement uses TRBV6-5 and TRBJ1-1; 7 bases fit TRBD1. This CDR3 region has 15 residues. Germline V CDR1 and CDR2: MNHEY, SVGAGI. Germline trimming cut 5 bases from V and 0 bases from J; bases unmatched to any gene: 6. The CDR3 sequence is CASSRQGTMNTEAFF. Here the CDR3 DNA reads TGTGCCAGCAGTAGACAGGGCACCATGAACACTGAAGCTTTCTTT.

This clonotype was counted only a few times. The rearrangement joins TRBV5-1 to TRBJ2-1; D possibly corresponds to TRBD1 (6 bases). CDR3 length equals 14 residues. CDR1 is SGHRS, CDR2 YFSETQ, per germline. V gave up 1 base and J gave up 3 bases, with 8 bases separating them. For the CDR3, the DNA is TGCGCCAGCAGCTTGTCCAGGGGCTACAATGAGCAGTTCTTC. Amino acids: CASSLSRGYNEQFF.

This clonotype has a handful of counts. The CDR3 here is CASSGRTTGQASSYEQYF. CDR3 nucleotides: TGTGCCAGCTCAGGGCGTACTACGGGACAGGCGAGCTCCTACGAGCAGTACTTC. V gene TRBV18 combines with J gene TRBJ2-7, with 8 nucleotides matching TRBD1. J gave up 0 bases and V 5 bases, and 15 bases lay outside the gene matches. This CDR3 is 18 amino acids long. Per the germline V gene, CDR1 is KGHSH and CDR2 is LQKENI.

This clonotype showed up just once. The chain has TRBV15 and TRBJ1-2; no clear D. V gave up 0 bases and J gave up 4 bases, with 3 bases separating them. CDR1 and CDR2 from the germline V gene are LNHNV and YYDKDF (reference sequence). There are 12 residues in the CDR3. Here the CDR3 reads CATSREGYGYTF. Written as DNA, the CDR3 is TGTGCCACCAGCAGAGAGGGCTATGGCTACACCTTC.

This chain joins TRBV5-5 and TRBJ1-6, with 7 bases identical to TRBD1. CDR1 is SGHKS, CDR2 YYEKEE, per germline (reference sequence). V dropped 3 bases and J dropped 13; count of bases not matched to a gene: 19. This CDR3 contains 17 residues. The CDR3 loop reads CASSSAGTAFPIRPLHF. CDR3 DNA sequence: TGTGCCAGCAGCTCGGCCGGGACAGCCTTTCCGATCAGGCCCCTCCACTTT.

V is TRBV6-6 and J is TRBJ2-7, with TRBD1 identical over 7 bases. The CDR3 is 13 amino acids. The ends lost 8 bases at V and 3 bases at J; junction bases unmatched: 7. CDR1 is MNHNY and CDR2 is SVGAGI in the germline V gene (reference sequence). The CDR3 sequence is CASATGQYYEQYF. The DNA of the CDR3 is TGTGCCAGCGCGACAGGGCAGTACTACGAGCAGTACTTC.

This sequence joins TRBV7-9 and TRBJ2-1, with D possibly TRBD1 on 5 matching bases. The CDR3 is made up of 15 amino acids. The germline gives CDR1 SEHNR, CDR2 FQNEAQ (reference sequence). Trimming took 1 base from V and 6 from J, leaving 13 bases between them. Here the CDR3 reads CASSLEGPHLNEQFF. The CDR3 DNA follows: TGTGCCAGCAGCTTAGAGGGGCCCCATCTCAATGAGCAGTTCTTC.

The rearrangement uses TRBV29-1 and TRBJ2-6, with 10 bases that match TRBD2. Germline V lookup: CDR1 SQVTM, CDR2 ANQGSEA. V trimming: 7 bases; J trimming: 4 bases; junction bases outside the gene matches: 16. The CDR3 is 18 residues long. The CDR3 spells CSAGAKASGSSGANVLTF. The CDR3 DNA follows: TGCAGCGCCGGGGCTAAGGCTAGCGGGAGCTCAGGGGCCAACGTCCTGACTTTC.

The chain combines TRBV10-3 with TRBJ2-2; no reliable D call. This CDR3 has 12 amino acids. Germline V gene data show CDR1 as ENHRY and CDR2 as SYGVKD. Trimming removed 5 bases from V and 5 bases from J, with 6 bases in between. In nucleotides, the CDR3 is TGTGCCATCAGTCCACGGACCGGGGAGCTGTTTTTT. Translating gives CAISPRTGELFF.

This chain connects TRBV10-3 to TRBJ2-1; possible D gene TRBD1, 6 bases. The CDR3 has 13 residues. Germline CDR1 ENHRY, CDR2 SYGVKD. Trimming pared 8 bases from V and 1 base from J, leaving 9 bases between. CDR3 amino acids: CAISGTSYNEQFF. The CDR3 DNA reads TGTGCCATCTCTGGGACATCCTACAATGAGCAGTTCTTC.

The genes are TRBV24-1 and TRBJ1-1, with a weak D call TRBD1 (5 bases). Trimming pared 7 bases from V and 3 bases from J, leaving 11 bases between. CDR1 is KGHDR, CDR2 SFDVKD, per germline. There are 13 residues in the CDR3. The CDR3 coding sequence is TGTGCCACCAGGTCAGGAGGGGACACTGAAGCTTTCTTT. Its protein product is CATRSGGDTEAFF.

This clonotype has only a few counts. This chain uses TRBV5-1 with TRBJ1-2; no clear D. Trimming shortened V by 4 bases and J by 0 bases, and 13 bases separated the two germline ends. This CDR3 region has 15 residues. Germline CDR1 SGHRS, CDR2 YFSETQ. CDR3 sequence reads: CASSPLGEPNYGYTF. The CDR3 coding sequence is TGCGCCAGCAGCCCTCTGGGAGAACCTAACTATGGCTACACCTTC.

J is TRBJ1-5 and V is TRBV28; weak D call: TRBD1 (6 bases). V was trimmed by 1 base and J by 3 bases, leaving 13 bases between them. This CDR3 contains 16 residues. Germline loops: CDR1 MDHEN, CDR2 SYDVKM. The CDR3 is CASSLLARGNNQPQHF. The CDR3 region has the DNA TGTGCCAGCAGTTTATTGGCCAGGGGTAACAATCAGCCCCAGCATTTT.

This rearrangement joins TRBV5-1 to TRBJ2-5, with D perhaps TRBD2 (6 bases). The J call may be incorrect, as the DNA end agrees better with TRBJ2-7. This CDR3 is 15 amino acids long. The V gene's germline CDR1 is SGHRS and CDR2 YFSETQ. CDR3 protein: CASTAVVGGTNEQYF. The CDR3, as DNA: TGCGCCAGCACCGCCGTCGTGGGCGGGACGAACGAGCAGTACTTC.

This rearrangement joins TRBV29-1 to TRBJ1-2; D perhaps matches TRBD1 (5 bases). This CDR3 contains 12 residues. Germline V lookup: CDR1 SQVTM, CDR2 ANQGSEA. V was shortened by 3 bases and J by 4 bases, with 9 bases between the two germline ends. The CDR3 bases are TGCAGCGTTGACGGGACCCCCTATGGCTACACCTTC. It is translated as CSVDGTPYGYTF.

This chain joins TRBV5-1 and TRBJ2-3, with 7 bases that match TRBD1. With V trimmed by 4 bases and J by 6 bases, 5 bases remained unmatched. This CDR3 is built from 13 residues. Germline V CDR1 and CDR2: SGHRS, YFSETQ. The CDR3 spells CASSTGTADTQYF. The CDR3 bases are TGCGCCAGCAGCACCGGGACAGCTGATACGCAGTATTTT.